The clone carrying this TCR beta chain was seen at least ten times. Its antigen is unknown. Quantitative 5'-RACE with molecular barcodes was used to make the TCR beta libraries. TCRdb ran MiXCR on the 5' RACE reads and lists one entry per CDR3 protein. The data hold 200,000 to 300,000 distinct CDR3 sequences, with roughly 10% observed a single time. The sample belongs to a study of CD8 T cells in ankylosing spondylitis. Study-wide findings and caveats: Apparently characteristic of ankylosing spondylitis blood was a TCR beta motif (under ten highly homologous variants). Some motif variants had been reported before (in reactive arthritis synovial fluid and blood).

V was cut by 8 bases and J by 0 bases, with 10 bases left in between. Germline CDR1 ENHRY, CDR2 SYGVKD. The CDR3 has 14 residues. This rearrangement joins TRBV10-3 to TRBJ2-2, with D possibly TRBD1 on 7 matching bases. The TCR originated in a male donor with ankylosing spondylitis or in good health (not recorded which). The sequenced material came from blood, either unsorted or a sorted T cell fraction (not recorded which). In DNA, the CDR3 is TGTGCCATCCAGGGGGGCGCGAACACCGGGGAGCTGTTTTTT. It specifies CAIQGGANTGELFF.